This entry lists 20 T cell receptor beta chains sequenced from one sample in a study of T cell changes during pregnancy in multiple sclerosis. TCRdb's table, derived via immunoSEQ multiplex PCR, lists solely in-frame clones and lacks some. The repertoire consists of around 40,000 clones, with over 85% occurring once and the leading ten covering over 0.55%. Sequenced here: CD4+ T cells from peripheral blood mononuclear cells, sampled before pregnancy. The receptors shown here come from a female donor with multiple sclerosis, enrolled in a pregnancy study.

This chain joins TRBV30 and TRBJ1-2, with unresolved D. The V and J ends lost 7 bases and 5 bases respectively, with 26 bases between them. Germline CDR1 is GTSNPN and CDR2 is SVGIG (reference sequence). This CDR3 region has 16 residues. This CDR3 reads CASTRGGRYLLYGYTF. CDR3 DNA sequence: TGTGCCTCCACTCGAGGCGGGAGGTACCTCTTATATGGCTACACCTTC.

This clone was found once. This CDR3 is CASSTSTGRAHEQYF. The DNA of the CDR3 is TGTGCCAGCAGTACCTCGACGGGCAGGGCCCACGAGCAGTACTTC. The chain carries TRBV13 and TRBJ2-7; the D gene is possibly TRBD1 (5 bases). The CDR3 sequence is 15 residues long. The V end was cut by 6 bases, the J end by 5 bases, with 20 bases between. Germline lookup yields CDR1 PRHDT and CDR2 FYEKMQ (reference sequence).

The chain joins TRBV6-5 to TRBJ2-3; unclear D gene. Germline V gives CDR1 MNHEY, CDR2 SVGAGI. V was cut by 5 bases and J by 9 bases, with 15 bases left in between. The CDR3 sequence is 13 residues long. The CDR3: CASSPPNLQTQYF. DNA for the CDR3: TGTGCCAGCAGTCCCCCTAATCTCCAAACGCAGTATTTT.

This clone has just one count. The rearrangement links TRBV7-3 to TRBJ2-1, with TRBD2 matching 10 bases. The CDR3 extends over 15 amino acids. J was trimmed by 6 bases and V by 1 base; bases with no gene match: 3. Germline CDR1 and CDR2: SGHTA and FQGTGA. CDR3 protein: CASSLMASGGNEQFF. In DNA form, the CDR3 reads TGTGCCAGCAGCTTAATGGCTAGCGGGGGCAATGAGCAGTTCTTC.

This chain uses TRBV21-1 with TRBJ1-5; the table assigns TRBD1, which was not confirmed against the DNA. TRBV21-1 is a pseudogene. The CDR3 spans 16 residues. CDR3: CASSKGTGCSNQPQHF. DNA for the CDR3: TGTGCCAGCAGCAAAGGGACAGGGTGCAGCAATCAGCCCCAGCATTTT.

Comments on this clone: At one of its ends the junction is not consistent with the germline gene, which may arise from a read error. V and J are TRBV10-2 and TRBJ1-6; TRBD1 matches 8 bases. The CDR3 consists of 16 residues. Per germline, CDR1 WSHSY and CDR2 SAAADI. The CDR3 nucleotides are TGCGCCAGCAGCCGGGGTTCGGACAGGGTTAATTCACCCCTCTACTTT. This translates into CASSRGSDRVNSPLYF.

The chain couples TRBV5-4 to TRBJ2-5, with 8 bases aligning to TRBD1. The trim removed 1 base at V and 5 bases at J, leaving 4 bases unmatched. The CDR3 is 14 residues long. Germline V gives CDR1 SGHNT, CDR2 YYREEE (reference sequence). CDR3 amino acids: CASSLQGARETQYF. CDR3 DNA sequence: TGTGCCAGCAGCTTGCAGGGGGCCAGGGAGACCCAGTACTTC.

The chain uses TRBV6-1 and TRBJ2-3; perhaps TRBD1 as D (6 bases). The CDR3 has 16 residues. CDR1 is MNHNS and CDR2 is SASEGT in the germline V gene. Trimming took 4 bases from V and 2 from J, leaving 16 bases between them. CDR3 amino acids: CASSAPRDIYTDTQYF. CDR3 coding DNA: TGTGCCAGCAGTGCGCCCCGGGACATTTACACAGATACGCAGTATTTT.

The chain links TRBV19 to TRBJ1-1; D ambiguous. Trimming left V 5 bases short and J 8 bases short, with 15 bases between. Germline CDR1 LNHDA, CDR2 SQIVND (reference sequence). The CDR3 spans 13 residues. The CDR3 sequence: CASSFGVPSEAFF. Written as DNA, the CDR3 is TGTGCCAGTAGTTTCGGGGTCCCTAGCGAAGCTTTCTTT.

The gene calls are TRBV23-1 and TRBJ1-5, with TRBD1 matching 10 bases. TRBV23-1 is an ORF, with its function uncertain. The CDR3 consists of 18 residues. Trimming at V came to 6 bases and at J to 0 bases, leaving 11 bases not matched to a gene. The CDR3 DNA follows: TGCGCCAGCAGGCCCGGGACAGGGGACGTTTATAGCAATCAGCCCCAGCATTTT. Translating it yields CASRPGTGDVYSNQPQHF.

CDR3 bases: TGTGCCAGCAGTGAACTTTCCCCGAGCTCCTATAATTCACCCCTCCACTTT. Translating it yields CASSELSPSSYNSPLHF. V is TRBV25-1 and J is TRBJ1-6; no reliable D call. The CDR3 loop spans 17 amino acids. Germline CDR1 is MGHDK and CDR2 is SYGVNS. With 2 bases removed from V and 0 bases from J, the gap between germline ends came to 11 bases.

The chain links TRBV4-2 to TRBJ1-5; D gene uncertain. V lost 0 bases, J lost 7 bases, and 10 bases lay in between. The CDR3 sequence is 14 residues long. Per the germline V gene, CDR1 is LGHNA and CDR2 is YNFKEQ. The CDR3 nucleotides read TGTGCCAGCAGCCAAGAAGGCGGTAGGCAGCCCCAGCATTTT. This sequence encodes CASSQEGGRQPQHF.

The DNA for the CDR3 is TGTGCCATCAGTGAGTCCCCCCACCCTAATACGCAGTATTTT. As protein: CAISESPHPNTQYF. The chain has TRBV10-3 and TRBJ2-3; D is unresolved. CDR1 ENHRY and CDR2 SYGVKD come from the germline V gene. CDR3 length equals 14 residues. Trimming took 0 bases from V and 7 from J, leaving 11 bases between them.

V and J are TRBV4-1 and TRBJ1-4, with 7 positions matching TRBD1. V lost 4 bases and J lost 5; bases outside the gene matches: 13. CDR3 length: 17 residues. Germline V gene data show CDR1 as MGHRA and CDR2 as YSYEKL. CDR3 residues: CASSLRTGRSKNEKLFF. CDR3 in DNA: TGCGCCAGCAGCCTCAGGACAGGACGATCCAAAAATGAAAAACTGTTTTTT.

The gene calls are TRBV30 and TRBJ1-4, with 9 nucleotides matching TRBD1. This CDR3 contains 13 residues. Germline CDR1 is GTSNPN and CDR2 is SVGIG (reference sequence). J was trimmed by 8 bases and V by 7 bases; bases with no gene match: 8. CDR3 coding DNA: TGTGCCTCTCAACAGGGGGCTCTGGAAAAACTGTTTTTT. Its protein product is CASQQGALEKLFF.

V is TRBV7-2 and J is TRBJ1-2; possibly TRBD1 for D (5 bases). Germline V gives CDR1 SGHTA, CDR2 FQGNSA. The CDR3 has 15 amino acids. V was shortened by 1 base and J by 6 bases, with 15 bases between the two germline ends. In nucleotides, the CDR3 is TGTGCCAGCAGCTTAGGCCGTCTGGGGCTGCATGGCTACACCTTC. Protein product: CASSLGRLGLHGYTF.

The chain links TRBV10-2 to TRBJ2-5, with 10 bases lining up with TRBD1. The germline CDR1 and CDR2 sequences are WSHSY and SAAADI. The junction had 8 bases not matched to a gene; V was cut back by 6 bases and J by 4 bases. The CDR3 sequence is 15 residues long. CDR3 in DNA: TGCGCCAGCAGGGACTGGACAGGGGGGGGAGAGACCCAGTACTTC. This encodes CASRDWTGGGETQYF.

The genes are TRBV2 and TRBJ1-6; TRBD1 matches 7 bases. Germline V gives CDR1 SNHLY, CDR2 FYNNEI. CDR3 length: 13 amino acids. Trimming cost V 6 bases and J 7 bases; bases outside gene matches: 3. CDR3 bases: TGTGCCAGCAGGGGACAGCTGAATTCACCCCTCCACTTT. Protein product: CASRGQLNSPLHF.

The V and J genes are TRBV11-2 and TRBJ2-3, with TRBD2 matching 8 bases. The CDR3 extends over 15 amino acids. The germline V gene encodes CDR1 SGHAT and CDR2 FQNNGV. V shed 5 bases and J 4 bases; nucleotides not matched to a gene: 8. The DNA of the CDR3 is TGTGCCAGCAGCCCCCGCCGGGGGGGGTCAGATACGCAGTATTTT. Amino acids: CASSPRRGGSDTQYF.

V usage is TRBV6-6 and J usage is TRBJ1-5; D not certain. The germline CDR1 and CDR2 sequences are MNHNY and SVGAGI (reference sequence). Trimming left V 6 bases short and J 3 bases short, with 3 bases between. The CDR3 runs 11 residues. Written as DNA, the CDR3 is TGTGCCAGCAGCTCCAATCAGCCCCAGCATTTT. It codes for CASSSNQPQHF.